This TCR beta chain was recovered during a study of cytomegalovirus exposure and HLA in healthy donors. The count of this clone is one. The method was immunoSEQ multiplex PCR; TCRdb's version includes in-frame clones alone and lacks a portion of them. Seen here are 100,000 to 150,000 clones, 70% to 90% observed once, and the top ten hold less than 4.5%. Germline V gives CDR1 SGHDT, CDR2 YYEEEE. The CDR3 has 14 amino acids. V gave up 5 bases and J gave up 5 bases; unmatched junction bases: 7. The source of this sequence is a man aged 18 to 29 in good health and CMV-seropositive. The sample was PBMCs. The rearrangement links TRBV5-6 to TRBJ1-2, with 9 bases aligning to TRBD1. CDR3 DNA sequence: TGTGCCAGCAGGGGACAGGGTGGGCCATATGGCTACACCTTC. Translated: CASRGQGGPYGYTF.